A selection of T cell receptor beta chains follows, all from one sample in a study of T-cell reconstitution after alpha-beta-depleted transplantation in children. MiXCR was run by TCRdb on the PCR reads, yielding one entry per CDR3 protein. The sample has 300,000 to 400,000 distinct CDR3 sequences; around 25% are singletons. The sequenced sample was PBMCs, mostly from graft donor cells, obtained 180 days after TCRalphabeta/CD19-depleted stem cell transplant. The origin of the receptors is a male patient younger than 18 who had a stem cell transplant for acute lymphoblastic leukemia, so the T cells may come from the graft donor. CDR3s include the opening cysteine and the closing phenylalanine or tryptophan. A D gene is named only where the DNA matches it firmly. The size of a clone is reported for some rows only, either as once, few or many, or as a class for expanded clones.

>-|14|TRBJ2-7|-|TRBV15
TGTGCCACCAGCAGACGCGGATTCTCCTACGAGCAGTACTTC
CATSRRGFSYEQYF
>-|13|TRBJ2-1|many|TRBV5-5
TGTGCCACTAAGGGGGAGTGGAGCAATGAGCAGTTCTTC
CATKGEWSNEQFF
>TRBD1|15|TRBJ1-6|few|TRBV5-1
TGCGCCAGCAGCCCGGACAGGTTCATCAATTCACCCCTCCACTTT
CASSPDRFINSPLHF
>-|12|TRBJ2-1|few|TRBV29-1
TGCAGCGTTGAACCCGGGTACAATGAGCAGTTCTTC
CSVEPGYNEQFF
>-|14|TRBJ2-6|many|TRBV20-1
TGCGCAGAGGGGGAGGCGGGCGGGGCCAACGTCCTGACTTTC
CAEGEAGGANVLTF
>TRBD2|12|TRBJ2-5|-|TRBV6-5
TGTGCCAGCGGGCCCACTAGCGGGAGAAGGTACTTC
CASGPTSGRRYF
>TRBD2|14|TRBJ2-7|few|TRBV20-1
TGCAGTGCAACTCTAGCGGGAGTCTCCCACGAGCAGTACTTC
CSATLAGVSHEQYF
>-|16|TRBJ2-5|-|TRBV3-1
TGTGCCAGCAGCCCAGGTTTTGAGGGGCTGGAAGACACCCAGTACTTC
CASSPGFEGLEDTQYF
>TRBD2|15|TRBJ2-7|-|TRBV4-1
TGCGCCAGCAGTTACGGACTAGCGGACTCCTACGAGCAGTACTTC
CASSYGLADSYEQYF
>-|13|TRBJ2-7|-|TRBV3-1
TGTGCCAGCAGCTCCCGACAGACCTACGAGCAGTACTTC
CASSSRQTYEQYF
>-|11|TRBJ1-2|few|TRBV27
TGTGCCAGCAGTCCCCTAGGTGGCTACACCTTC
CASSPLGGYTF
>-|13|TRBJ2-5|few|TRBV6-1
TGTGCCAGCAGAGCCGGTTGGGGAGAGACCCAGTACTTC
CASRAGWGETQYF
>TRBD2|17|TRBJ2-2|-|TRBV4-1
TGCGCCAGCCGTAGGGGAGGGATTACGGGGACGACCGGGGAGCTGTTTTTT
CASRRGGITGTTGELFF
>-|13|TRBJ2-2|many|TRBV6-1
TGTGCCAGCCCCAGCCGGAGGGCCGGGGGGCTGTTTTTT
CASPSRRAGGLFF
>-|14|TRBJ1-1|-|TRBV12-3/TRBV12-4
TGTGCCACGAGACGCGGGACTCTGAACACTGAAGCTTTCTTT
CATRRGTLNTEAFF
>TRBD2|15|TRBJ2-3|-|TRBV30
TGTGCCTGGAGTGTAACTAGCGGGAGCACAGATACGCAGTATTTT
CAWSVTSGSTDTQYF
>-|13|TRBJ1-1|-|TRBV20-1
TGCAGTGCTAGAGATCGAGGGGGGGCTACGGCTTTCTTT
CSARDRGGATAFF
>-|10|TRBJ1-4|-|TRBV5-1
TGCGCCAGCAGCCCCGGAAGACTGTTTTTT
CASSPGRLFF
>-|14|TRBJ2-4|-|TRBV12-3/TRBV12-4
TGTGCCAGCAGGCTATGGATAGCCAAAAACATTCAGTACTTC
CASRLWIAKNIQYF
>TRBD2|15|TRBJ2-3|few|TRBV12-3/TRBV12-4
TGTGCCAGCAGGGTAGGGGGACTAGCGACAGATACGCAGTATTTT
CASRVGGLATDTQYF
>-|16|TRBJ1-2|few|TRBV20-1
TGCAGTGCTAGAGATAGGCCAGGGACCCTGAACTATGGCTACACCTTC
CSARDRPGTLNYGYTF
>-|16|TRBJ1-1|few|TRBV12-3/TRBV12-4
TGTGCCAGCTTCCTTAGAGAGGGGGGCCGGAACACTGAAGCTTTCTTT
CASFLREGGRNTEAFF
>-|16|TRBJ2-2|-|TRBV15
TGTGCCACCAGCAGAGATAGAATGATTCTCACCGGGGAGCTGTTTTTT
CATSRDRMILTGELFF
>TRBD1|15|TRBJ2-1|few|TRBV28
TGTGCCAGCAGCACCGGGACAGGGTACCGCAATGAGCAGTTCTTC
CASSTGTGYRNEQFF
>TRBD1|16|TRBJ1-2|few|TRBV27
TGTGCCAGCAGTTTATCTACTACGAGACAGGGCTATGGCTACACCTTC
CASSLSTTRQGYGYTF